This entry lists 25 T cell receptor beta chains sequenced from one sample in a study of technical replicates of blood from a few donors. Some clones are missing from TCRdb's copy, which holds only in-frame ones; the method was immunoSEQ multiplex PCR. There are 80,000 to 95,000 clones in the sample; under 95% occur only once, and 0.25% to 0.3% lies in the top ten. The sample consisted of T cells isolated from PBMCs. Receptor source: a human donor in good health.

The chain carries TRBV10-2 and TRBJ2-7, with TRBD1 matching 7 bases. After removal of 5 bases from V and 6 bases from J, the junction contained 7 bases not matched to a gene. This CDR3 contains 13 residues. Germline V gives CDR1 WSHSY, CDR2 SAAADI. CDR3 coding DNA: TGCGCCAGCAGTCGACCGGCAGGGGGCGAGCAGTACTTC. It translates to CASSRPAGGEQYF.

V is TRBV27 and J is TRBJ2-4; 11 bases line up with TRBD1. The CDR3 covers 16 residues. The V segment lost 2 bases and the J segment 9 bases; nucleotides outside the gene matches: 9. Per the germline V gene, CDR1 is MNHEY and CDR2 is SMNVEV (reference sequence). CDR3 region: CASSLVRTGGGGIQYF. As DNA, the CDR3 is TGTGCCAGCAGTTTAGTTCGGACAGGGGGCGGGGGCATTCAGTACTTC.

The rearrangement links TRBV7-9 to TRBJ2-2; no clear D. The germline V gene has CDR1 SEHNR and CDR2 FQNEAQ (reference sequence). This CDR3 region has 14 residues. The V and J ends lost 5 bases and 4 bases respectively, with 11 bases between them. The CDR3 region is CASSTQTGTGELFF. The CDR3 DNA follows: TGTGCCAGCAGCACACAGACCGGCACCGGGGAGCTGTTTTTT.

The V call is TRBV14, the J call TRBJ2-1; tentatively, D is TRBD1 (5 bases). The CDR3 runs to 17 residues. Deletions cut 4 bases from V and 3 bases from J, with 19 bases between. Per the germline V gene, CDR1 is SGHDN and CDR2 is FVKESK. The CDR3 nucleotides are TGTGCCAGCAGCCCTCTAACAGGCGGTCCTGTCTACAATGAGCAGTTCTTC. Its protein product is CASSPLTGGPVYNEQFF.

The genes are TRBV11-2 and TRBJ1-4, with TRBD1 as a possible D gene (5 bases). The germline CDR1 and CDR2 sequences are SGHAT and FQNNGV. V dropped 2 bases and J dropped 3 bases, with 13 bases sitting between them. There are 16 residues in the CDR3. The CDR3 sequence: CASSLRTGVANEKLFF. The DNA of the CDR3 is TGTGCCAGCAGCTTACGGACGGGGGTGGCTAATGAAAAACTGTTTTTT.

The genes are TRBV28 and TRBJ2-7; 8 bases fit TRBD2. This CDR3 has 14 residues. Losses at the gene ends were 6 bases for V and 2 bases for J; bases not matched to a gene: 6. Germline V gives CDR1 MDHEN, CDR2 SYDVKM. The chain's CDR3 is CASRRGAGPYEQYF. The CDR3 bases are TGTGCCAGCAGGCGGGGGGCAGGGCCCTACGAGCAGTACTTC.

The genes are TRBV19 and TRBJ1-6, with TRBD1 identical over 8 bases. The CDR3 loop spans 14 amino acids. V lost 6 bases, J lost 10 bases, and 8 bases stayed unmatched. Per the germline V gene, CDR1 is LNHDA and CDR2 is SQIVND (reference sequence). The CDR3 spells CASRGQGAGSPLHF. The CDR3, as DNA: TGTGCCAGTAGGGGCCAGGGGGCCGGGTCACCCCTCCACTTT.

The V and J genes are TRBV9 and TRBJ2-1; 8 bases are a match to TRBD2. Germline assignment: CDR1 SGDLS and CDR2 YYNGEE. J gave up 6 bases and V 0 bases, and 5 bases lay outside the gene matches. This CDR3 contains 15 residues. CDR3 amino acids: CASSVAGGAANEQFF. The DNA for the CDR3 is TGTGCCAGCAGCGTAGCGGGGGGGGCGGCCAATGAGCAGTTCTTC.

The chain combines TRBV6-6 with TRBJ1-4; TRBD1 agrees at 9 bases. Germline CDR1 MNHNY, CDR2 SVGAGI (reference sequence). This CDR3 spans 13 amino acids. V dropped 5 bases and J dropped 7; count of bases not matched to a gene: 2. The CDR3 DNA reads TGTGCCAGCAGTCCGACAGGGGGTGAAAAACTGTTTTTT. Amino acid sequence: CASSPTGGEKLFF.

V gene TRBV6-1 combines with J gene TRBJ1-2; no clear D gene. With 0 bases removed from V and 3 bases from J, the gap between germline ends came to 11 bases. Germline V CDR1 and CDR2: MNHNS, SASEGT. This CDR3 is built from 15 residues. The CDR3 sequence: CASSEAAAVDYGYTF. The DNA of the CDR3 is TGTGCCAGCAGTGAAGCGGCGGCGGTGGACTATGGCTACACCTTC.

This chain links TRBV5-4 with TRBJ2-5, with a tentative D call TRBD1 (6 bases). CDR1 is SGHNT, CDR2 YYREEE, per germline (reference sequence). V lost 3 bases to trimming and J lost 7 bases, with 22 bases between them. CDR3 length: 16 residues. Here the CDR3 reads CASSWDLPGVRGTQYF. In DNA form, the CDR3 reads TGTGCCAGCAGCTGGGACCTACCAGGGGTCCGGGGGACCCAGTACTTC.

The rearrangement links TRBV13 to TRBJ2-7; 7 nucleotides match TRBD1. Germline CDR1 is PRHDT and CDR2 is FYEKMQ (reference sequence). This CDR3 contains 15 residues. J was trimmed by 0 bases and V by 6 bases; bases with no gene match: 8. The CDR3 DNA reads TGTGCCAGCAGTTACAGGGGTTCAAGCTCCTACGAGCAGTACTTC. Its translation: CASSYRGSSSYEQYF.

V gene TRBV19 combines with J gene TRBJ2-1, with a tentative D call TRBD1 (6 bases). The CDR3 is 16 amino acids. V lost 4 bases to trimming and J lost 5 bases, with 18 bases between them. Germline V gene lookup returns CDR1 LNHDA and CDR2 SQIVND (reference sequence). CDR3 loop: CASSKLQGAHHNEQFF. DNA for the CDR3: TGTGCCAGTAGTAAATTACAGGGTGCCCACCACAATGAGCAGTTCTTC.

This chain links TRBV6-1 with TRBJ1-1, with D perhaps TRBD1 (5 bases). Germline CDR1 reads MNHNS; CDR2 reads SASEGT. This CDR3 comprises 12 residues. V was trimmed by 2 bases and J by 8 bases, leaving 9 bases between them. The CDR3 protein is CASSEKGLEAFF. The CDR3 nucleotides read TGTGCCAGCAGTGAAAAGGGGTTAGAAGCTTTCTTT.

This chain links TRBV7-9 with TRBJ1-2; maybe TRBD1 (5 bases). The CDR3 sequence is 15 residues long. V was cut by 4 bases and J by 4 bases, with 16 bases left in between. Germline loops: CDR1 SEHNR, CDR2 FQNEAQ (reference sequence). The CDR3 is CASSSHGRAPYGYTF. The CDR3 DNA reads TGTGCCAGCAGCTCCCACGGCAGGGCACCCTATGGCTACACCTTC.

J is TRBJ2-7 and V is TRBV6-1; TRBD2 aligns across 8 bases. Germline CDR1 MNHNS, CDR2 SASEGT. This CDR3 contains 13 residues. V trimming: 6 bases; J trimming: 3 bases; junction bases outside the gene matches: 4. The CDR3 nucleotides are TGTGCCAGCAGGGTCGGGACTAGCTACGAGCAGTACTTC. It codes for CASRVGTSYEQYF.

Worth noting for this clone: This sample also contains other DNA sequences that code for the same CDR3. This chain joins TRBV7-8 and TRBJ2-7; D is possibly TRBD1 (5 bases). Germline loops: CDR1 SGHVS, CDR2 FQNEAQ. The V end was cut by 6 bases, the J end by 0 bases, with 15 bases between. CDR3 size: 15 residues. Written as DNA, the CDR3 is TGTGCCAGCAGTTTGGGCCAGGGAACCTCCTACGAGCAGTACTTC. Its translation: CASSLGQGTSYEQYF. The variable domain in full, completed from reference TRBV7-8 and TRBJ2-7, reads GAGVSQSPRYKVAKRGQDVALRCDPISGHVSLFWYQQALGQGPEFLTYFQNEAQLDKSGLPSDRFFAERPEGSVSTLKIQRTQQEDSAVYLCASSLGQGTSYEQYFGPGTRLTVT.

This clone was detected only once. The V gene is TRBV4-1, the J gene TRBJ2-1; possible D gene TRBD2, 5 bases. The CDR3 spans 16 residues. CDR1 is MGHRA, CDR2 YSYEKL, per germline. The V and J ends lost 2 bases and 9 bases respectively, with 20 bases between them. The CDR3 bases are TGCGCCAGCAGCCAACTAGCCACAATGGGGTATGGTGAGCAGTTCTTC. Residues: CASSQLATMGYGEQFF.

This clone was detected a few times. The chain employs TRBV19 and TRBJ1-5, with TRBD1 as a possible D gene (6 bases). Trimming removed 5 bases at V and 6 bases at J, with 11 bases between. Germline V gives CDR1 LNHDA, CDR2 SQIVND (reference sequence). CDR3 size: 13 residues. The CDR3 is CASSLGTSQPQHF. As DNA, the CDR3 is TGTGCCAGTAGTTTGGGGACATCTCAGCCCCAGCATTTT. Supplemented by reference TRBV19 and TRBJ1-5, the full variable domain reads DGGITQSPKYLFRKEGQNVTLSCEQNLNHDAMYWYRQDPGQGLRLIYYSQIVNDFQKGDIAEGYSVSREKKESFPLTVTSAQKNPTAFYLCASSLGTSQPQHFGDGTRLSIL.

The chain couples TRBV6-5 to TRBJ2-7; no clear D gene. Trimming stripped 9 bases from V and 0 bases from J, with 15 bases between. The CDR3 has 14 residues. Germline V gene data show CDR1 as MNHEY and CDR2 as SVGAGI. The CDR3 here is CASRGLLGSYEQYF. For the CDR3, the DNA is TGTGCCAGTCGAGGCCTACTGGGCTCCTACGAGCAGTACTTC.

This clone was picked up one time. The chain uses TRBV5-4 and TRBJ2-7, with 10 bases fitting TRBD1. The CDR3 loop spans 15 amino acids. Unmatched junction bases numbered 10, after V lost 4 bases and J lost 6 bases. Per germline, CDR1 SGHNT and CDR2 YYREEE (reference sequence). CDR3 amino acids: CASSVDRQGAGEQYF. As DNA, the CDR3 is TGTGCCAGCAGCGTCGATCGACAGGGGGCTGGCGAGCAGTACTTC.

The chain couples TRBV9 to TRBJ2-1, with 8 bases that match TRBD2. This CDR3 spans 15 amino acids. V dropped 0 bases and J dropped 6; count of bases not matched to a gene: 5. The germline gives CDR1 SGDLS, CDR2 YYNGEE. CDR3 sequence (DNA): TGTGCCAGCAGCGTAGGGACTAGCAGGGGCAATGAGCAGTTCTTC. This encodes CASSVGTSRGNEQFF.

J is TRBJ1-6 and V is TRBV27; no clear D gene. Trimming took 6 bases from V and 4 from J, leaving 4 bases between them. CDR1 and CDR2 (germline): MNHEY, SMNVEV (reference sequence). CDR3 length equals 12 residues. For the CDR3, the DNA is TGTGCCAGCAGCGTTTATAATTCACCCCTCCACTTT. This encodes CASSVYNSPLHF.

CDR3 DNA sequence: TGTGCCAGCAGTGAAGTGGGAGAGGGTACCGGGGAGCTGTTTTTT. Protein: CASSEVGEGTGELFF. The rearrangement joins TRBV2 to TRBJ2-2, with a weak D call TRBD2 (5 bases). V was pared by 1 base and J by 5 bases, with 11 bases between. There are 15 residues in the CDR3. Germline CDR1 SNHLY, CDR2 FYNNEI.

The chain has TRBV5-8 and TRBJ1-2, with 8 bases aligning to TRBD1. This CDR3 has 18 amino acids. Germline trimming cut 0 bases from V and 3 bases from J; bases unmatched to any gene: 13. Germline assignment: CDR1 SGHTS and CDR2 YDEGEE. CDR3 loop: CASSLDLSWTGSDYGYTF. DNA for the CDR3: TGTGCCAGCAGCTTGGACCTGAGCTGGACAGGGTCAGACTATGGCTACACCTTC.